At least ten counts were recorded for the clone carrying this T cell receptor (beta chain). Using its own MiXCR run on the reads, TCRdb lists one record per CDR3 protein. In the table there are approximately 140,000 distinct CDR3 sequences, almost 9% of which are singletons. CDR1 SGHVS and CDR2 FQNEAQ come from the germline V gene. V was clipped by 1 base and J by 6 bases, with 7 bases between them. The CDR3 has 12 amino acids. These data originate in a study of T cell repertoires in cytomegalovirus infection. Study background: In public TCR beta signatures, there were indications of both CMV infection and matching HLA type.

The specimen sequenced was PBMCs. The clonotype comes from a human donor in good health (CMV status not recorded). Some clones in this sample may be carry-over from other donors' samples. V and J are TRBV7-8 and TRBJ2-7, with D unresolved. CDR3: CASSLDKGEQYF. The CDR3, as DNA: TGTGCCAGCAGCTTAGATAAGGGCGAGCAGTACTTC.